The clone carrying this TCR beta chain has only a few counts. Combining a sample-barcoded 5' primer with a J-beta primer mix, a second PCR ran for roughly 7 to 11 cycles. Tags on each cDNA molecule came from a template-switch adaptor with 12 random nucleotides. In TCRdb, the 5' RACE reads were re-called with MiXCR into one record per CDR3 protein. This sample has some 900,000 distinct CDR3 sequences; around 48% occur once, and the top ten carry around an eighth. This specimen comes from a study of blood T cells in healthy people across ages. Study details: Roughly one uniquely barcoded beta molecule per two T cells was captured.

Drawing of peripheral blood yielded roughly 10 milliliters from each donor. Source material: blood. The receptor comes from a man aged 25 to 45 in good health.

CDR3 amino acids: CASSWPSTEAFF. The CDR3 bases are TGCGCCAGCAGCTGGCCCAGCACTGAAGCTTTCTTT. This chain links TRBV5-1 with TRBJ1-1; D gene uncertain. Germline values: CDR1 SGHRS, CDR2 YFSETQ. This CDR3 comprises 12 residues. V was shortened by 3 bases and J by 4 bases, with 7 bases between the two germline ends.